The 24 T cell receptor beta chains below all came from one sample that was sequenced in a study of monozygotic twins with inflammatory bowel disease. Reprocessing the 5' RACE reads, TCRdb reports a single entry for every CDR3 protein and omits DNA. Here the sample table reports about 210,000 distinct CDR3 sequences. Specimen: blood. The receptor set was obtained from a human donor with ulcerative colitis or Crohn's disease, or a healthy co-twin of an affected twin (not recorded which).

The gene calls are TRBV7-6 and TRBJ1-6; the D call from TCRdb, TRBD1, cannot be confirmed without DNA. Germline V CDR1 and CDR2: SGHVS, FNYEAQ. The CDR3 spans 13 residues. The CDR3 loop reads CASSLFLPGPLHF. The full variable domain, rest sourced from reference TRBV7-6 and TRBJ1-6, is GAGVSQSPRYKVTKRGQDVALRCDPISGHVSLYWYRQALGQGPEFLTYFNYEAQQDKSGLPNDRFSAERPEGSISTLTIQRTEQRDSAMYRCASSLFLPGPLHFGNGTRLTVT.

The rearrangement uses TRBV11-2 and TRBJ1-6. From germline, CDR1 is SGHAT and CDR2 FQNNGV. The CDR3 runs 12 residues. The CDR3 region is CASSPTNSPLHF.

This rearrangement joins TRBV7-3 to TRBJ2-1; TCRdb gives TRBD1 as the D gene, but with no DNA this cannot be confirmed. Germline V gene lookup returns CDR1 SGHTA and CDR2 FQGTGA. The CDR3 loop spans 15 amino acids. The chain's CDR3 is CASSSSGGSLNEQFF. Full variable domain (missing parts from reference TRBV7-3 and TRBJ2-1): GAGVSQTPSNKVTEKGKYVELRCDPISGHTALYWYRQSLGQGPEFLIYFQGTGAADDSGLPNDRFFAVRPEGSVSTLKIQRTERGDSAVYLCASSSSGGSLNEQFFGPGTRLTVL.

V usage is TRBV5-6 and J usage is TRBJ1-1; TCRdb calls TRBD1, which cannot be checked without DNA. The CDR3 consists of 12 residues. CDR1 and CDR2 (germline): SGHDT, YYEEEE. The CDR3 spells CASSFGGWIAFF.

The J gene is TRBJ2-6, the V gene TRBV18. CDR3 length: 16 amino acids. The germline V gene encodes CDR1 KGHSH and CDR2 LQKENI. CDR3 amino acids: CASSLLGVSGANVLTF. The full variable domain, with the rest looked up from reference TRBV18 and TRBJ2-6, is NAGVMQNPRHLVRRRGQEARLRCSPMKGHSHVYWYRQLPEEGLKFMVYLQKENIIDESGMPKERFSAEFPKEGPSILRIQQVVRGDSAAYFCASSLLGVSGANVLTFGAGSRLTVL.

This sequence joins TRBV20-1 and TRBJ2-2; the D gene TCRdb calls, TRBD2, cannot be checked with no DNA. The CDR3 has 14 amino acids. Germline values: CDR1 DFQATT, CDR2 SNEGSKA (reference sequence). The chain's CDR3 is CSARGRGNTGELFF.

The chain couples TRBV23-1 to TRBJ2-2; TCRdb lists TRBD1, though no DNA is available to test this call. TRBV23-1 is given ORF status, its function remaining uncertain. The CDR3 consists of 14 residues. The CDR3 loop reads CASIEGVSTGELFF.

The J gene is TRBJ2-5, the V gene TRBV5-1; as DNA is missing, the TRBD2 call by TCRdb cannot be tested. CDR3 length: 17 residues. Germline V lookup: CDR1 SGHRS, CDR2 YFSETQ. CDR3 sequence: CASSLDLAGGRSKTQYF.

The chain recombines TRBV6-2 or TRBV6-3 with TRBJ2-7; the D gene TCRdb calls, TRBD1, cannot be checked with no DNA. In germline, CDR1 is MNHEY, CDR2 SVGEGT. This CDR3 has 14 amino acids. The CDR3: CASTIQQGSYEQYF.

CDR3 protein: CSVDTQETQYF. The chain recombines TRBV29-1 with TRBJ2-5. Germline assignment: CDR1 SQVTM and CDR2 ANQGSEA. CDR3 length equals 11 residues.

The rearrangement links TRBV3-1 to TRBJ1-2; as DNA is missing, the TRBD1 call by TCRdb cannot be tested. CDR3 length: 14 amino acids. In germline, CDR1 is LGHDT, CDR2 YNNKEL (reference sequence). CDR3: CASSPLPGQYGYTF.

CDR3 residues: CASSPSGTNYGYTF. The chain joins TRBV12-3 or TRBV12-4 to TRBJ1-2; the TCRdb call, TRBD1, lacks DNA for checking. The CDR3 covers 14 residues.

The chain is built from TRBV18 and TRBJ1-4; the D call from TCRdb, TRBD1, cannot be confirmed without DNA. The CDR3 has 15 amino acids. CDR1 and CDR2 (germline): KGHSH, LQKENI. The CDR3 protein is CASSPWTGGDEKLFF.

This chain links TRBV11-2 with TRBJ2-7. Germline CDR1 and CDR2: SGHAT and FQNNGV. There are 14 residues in the CDR3. CDR3 residues: CASSFSHNSYEQYF. Variable domain in full (rest from reference TRBV11-2 and TRBJ2-7): EAGVAQSPRYKIIEKRQSVAFWCNPISGHATLYWYQQILGQGPKLLIQFQNNGVVDDSQLPKDRFSAERLKGVDSTLKIQPAKLEDSAVYLCASSFSHNSYEQYFGPGTRLTVT.

CDR3 loop: CASSSTTSGDDTQYF. The genes are TRBV13 and TRBJ2-3; the TRBD2 assignment by TCRdb is unverifiable without DNA. CDR3 length equals 15 residues. The germline V gene has CDR1 PRHDT and CDR2 FYEKMQ (reference sequence).

The rearrangement joins TRBV2 to TRBJ2-3; TCRdb selects TRBD2, and the lack of DNA leaves this call unchecked. CDR1 and CDR2 from the germline V gene are SNHLY and FYNNEI. This CDR3 spans 16 amino acids. The CDR3 protein is CASVGASGASTDTQYF.

The rearrangement joins TRBV14 to TRBJ2-2. CDR1 SGHDN and CDR2 FVKESK come from the germline V gene. This CDR3 contains 15 residues. CDR3 amino acids: CASSRTILNTGELFF. The whole variable domain, remainder taken from reference TRBV14 and TRBJ2-2, is EAGVTQFPSHSVIEKGQTVTLRCDPISGHDNLYWYRRVMGKEIKFLLHFVKESKQDESGMPNNRFLAERTGGTYSTLKVQPAELEDSGVYFCASSRTILNTGELFFGEGSRLTVL.

The genes are TRBV7-8 and TRBJ2-7; TCRdb names TRBD2, which stays unverified in the absence of DNA. The CDR3 covers 13 residues. Germline V gives CDR1 SGHVS, CDR2 FQNEAQ. CDR3 amino acids: CASLGEIYYEQYF.

The chain uses TRBV7-2 and TRBJ2-2; TCRdb's D gene call, TRBD2, goes unchecked for lack of DNA. Per germline, CDR1 SGHTA and CDR2 FQGNSA. The CDR3 is 16 amino acids. CDR3 loop: CASSPGLAGNTGELFF.

This rearrangement joins TRBV11-1 to TRBJ2-1; TCRdb's assignment of TRBD2 cannot be checked, as there is no DNA. The CDR3 sequence is 18 residues long. CDR1 and CDR2 from the germline V gene are SGHAT and FQDESV (reference sequence). CDR3 sequence reads: CASSLSASGGPFANEQFF.

The chain combines TRBV18 with TRBJ2-5; as DNA is missing, the TRBD1 call by TCRdb cannot be tested. Germline-derived CDR1 and CDR2 are KGHSH and LQKENI. The CDR3 is made up of 14 amino acids. CDR3: CASSPGAQQETQYF.

The gene calls are TRBV20-1 and TRBJ2-5; lacking DNA, the TRBD1 call made by TCRdb goes unchecked. Germline assignment: CDR1 DFQATT and CDR2 SNEGSKA (reference sequence). The CDR3 contains 15 residues. CDR3 sequence: CSASYRRVNQETQYF.

V and J are TRBV12-3 or TRBV12-4 and TRBJ1-3. This CDR3 comprises 15 residues. This CDR3 is CASTLLTGSGNTIYF.

This sequence joins TRBV29-1 and TRBJ2-3; TCRdb names TRBD1, which stays unverified in the absence of DNA. The CDR3 contains 12 residues. CDR1 and CDR2 from the germline V gene are SQVTM and ANQGSEA. The CDR3 sequence is CSVRGSTDTQYF.